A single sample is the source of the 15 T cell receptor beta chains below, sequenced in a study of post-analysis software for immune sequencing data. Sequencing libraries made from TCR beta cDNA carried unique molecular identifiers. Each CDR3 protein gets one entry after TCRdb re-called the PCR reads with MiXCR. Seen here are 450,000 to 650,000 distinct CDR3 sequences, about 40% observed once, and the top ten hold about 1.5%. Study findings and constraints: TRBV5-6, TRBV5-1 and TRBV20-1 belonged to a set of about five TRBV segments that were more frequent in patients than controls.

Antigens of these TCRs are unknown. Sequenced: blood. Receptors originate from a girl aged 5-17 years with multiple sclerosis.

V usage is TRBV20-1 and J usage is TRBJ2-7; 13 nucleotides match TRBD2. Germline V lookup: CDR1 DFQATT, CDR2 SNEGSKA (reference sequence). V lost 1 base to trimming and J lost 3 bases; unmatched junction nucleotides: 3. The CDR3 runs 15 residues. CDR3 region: CSARGTSGRFYEQYF. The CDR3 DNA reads TGCAGTGCTAGAGGGACTAGCGGGAGATTCTACGAGCAGTACTTC.

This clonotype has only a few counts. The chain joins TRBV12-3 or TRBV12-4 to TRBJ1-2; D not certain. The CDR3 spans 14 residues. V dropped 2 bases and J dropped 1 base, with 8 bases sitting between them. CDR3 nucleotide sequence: TGTGCCAGCAGTTTACGAGGGATTAACTATGGCTACACCTTC. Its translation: CASSLRGINYGYTF.

This chain's CDR3 is CASSVGSQPQHF. Written as DNA, the CDR3 is TGTGCCAGCAGCGTGGGCAGTCAGCCCCAGCATTTT. This chain uses TRBV9 with TRBJ1-5; D gene uncertain. Germline CDR1 SGDLS, CDR2 YYNGEE. V lost 2 bases and J lost 6, with 6 bases in between. This CDR3 has 12 amino acids.

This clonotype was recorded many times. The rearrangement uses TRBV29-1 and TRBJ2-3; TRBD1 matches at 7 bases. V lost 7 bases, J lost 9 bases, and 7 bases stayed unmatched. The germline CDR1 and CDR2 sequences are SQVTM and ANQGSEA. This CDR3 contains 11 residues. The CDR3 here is CSATQGETQYF. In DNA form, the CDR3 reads TGCAGCGCTACTCAGGGGGAAACGCAGTATTTT.

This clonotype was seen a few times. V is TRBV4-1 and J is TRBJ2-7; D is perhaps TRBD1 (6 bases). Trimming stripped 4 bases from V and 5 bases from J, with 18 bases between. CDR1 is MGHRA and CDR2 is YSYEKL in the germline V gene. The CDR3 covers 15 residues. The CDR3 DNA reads TGCGCCAGCAGCCCGCAGGGGATCGGGCGTGACGAGCAGTACTTC. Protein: CASSPQGIGRDEQYF.

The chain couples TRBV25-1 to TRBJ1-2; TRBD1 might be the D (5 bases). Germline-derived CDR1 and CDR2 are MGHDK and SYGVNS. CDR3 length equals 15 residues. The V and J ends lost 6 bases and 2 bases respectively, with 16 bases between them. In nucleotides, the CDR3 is TGTGCCAGCAGGGGGGGGTCTAGGCTCAACTATGGCTACACCTTC. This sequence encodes CASRGGSRLNYGYTF.

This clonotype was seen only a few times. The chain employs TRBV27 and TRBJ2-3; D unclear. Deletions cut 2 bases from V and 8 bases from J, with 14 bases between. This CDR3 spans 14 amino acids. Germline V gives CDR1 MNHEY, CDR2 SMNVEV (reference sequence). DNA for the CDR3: TGTGCCAGCAGTTTAGCAATACAGTGGCCTACGCAGTATTTT. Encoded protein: CASSLAIQWPTQYF.

In nucleotides, the CDR3 is TGCAGTGCTAACTCCGGGGCAGGCTCACGCCAGGAGTACTTC. It yields the protein CSANSGAGSRQEYF. The gene calls are TRBV20-1 and TRBJ2-5; either TRBD1 or TRBD2 may fit D (5 bases each). This CDR3 contains 14 residues. The V gene lost 4 bases and the J gene lost 12 bases, with 24 bases spanning the gap. Germline V CDR1 and CDR2: DFQATT, SNEGSKA (reference sequence).

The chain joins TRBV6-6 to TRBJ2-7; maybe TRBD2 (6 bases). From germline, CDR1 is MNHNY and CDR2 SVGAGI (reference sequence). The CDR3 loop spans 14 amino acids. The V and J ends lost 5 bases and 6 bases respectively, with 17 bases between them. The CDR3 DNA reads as TGTGCCAGCAGTCCGTCGGGGGAACAGGCCGAGCAGTACTTC. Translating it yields CASSPSGEQAEQYF.

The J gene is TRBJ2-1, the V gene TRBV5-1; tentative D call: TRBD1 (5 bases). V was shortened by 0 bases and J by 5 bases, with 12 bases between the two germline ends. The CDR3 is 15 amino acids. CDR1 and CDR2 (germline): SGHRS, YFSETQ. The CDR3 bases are TGCGCCAGCAGCTTGGCCCAGGGTTTCGACAATGAGCAGTTCTTC. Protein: CASSLAQGFDNEQFF. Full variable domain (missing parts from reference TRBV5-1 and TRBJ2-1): KAGVTQTPRYLIKTRGQQVTLSCSPISGHRSVSWYQQTPGQGLQFLFEYFSETQRNKGNFPGRFSGRQFSNSRSEMNVSTLELGDSALYLCASSLAQGFDNEQFFGPGTRLTVL.

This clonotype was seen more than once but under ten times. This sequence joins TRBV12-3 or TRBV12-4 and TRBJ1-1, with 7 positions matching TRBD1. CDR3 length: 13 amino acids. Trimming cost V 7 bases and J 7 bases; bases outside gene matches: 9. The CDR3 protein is CASTMLGQFEAFF. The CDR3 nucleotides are TGTGCCAGCACCATGCTGGGACAGTTTGAAGCTTTCTTT.

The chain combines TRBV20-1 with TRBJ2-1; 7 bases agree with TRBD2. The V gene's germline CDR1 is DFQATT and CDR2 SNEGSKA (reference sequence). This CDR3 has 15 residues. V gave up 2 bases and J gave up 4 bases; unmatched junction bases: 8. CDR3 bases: TGCAGTGCTAGAACCCTTGGGACTACATACAATGAGCAGTTCTTC. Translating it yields CSARTLGTTYNEQFF.

CDR3: CASSPEGAGTEAFF. The CDR3 DNA sequence: TGTGCCAGCAGCCCCGAAGGGGCGGGCACTGAAGCTTTCTTT. The chain joins TRBV6-6 to TRBJ1-1; possible D gene TRBD1, 5 bases. CDR3 length equals 14 residues. V lost 6 bases and J 4 bases, leaving 15 bases between the germline ends. From germline, CDR1 is MNHNY and CDR2 SVGAGI (reference sequence).

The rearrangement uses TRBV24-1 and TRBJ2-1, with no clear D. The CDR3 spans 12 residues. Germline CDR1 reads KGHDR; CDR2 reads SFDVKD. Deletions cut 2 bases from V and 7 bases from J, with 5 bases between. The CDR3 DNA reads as TGTGCCACCAGTGATTCGATTAATGAGCAGTTCTTC. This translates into CATSDSINEQFF.

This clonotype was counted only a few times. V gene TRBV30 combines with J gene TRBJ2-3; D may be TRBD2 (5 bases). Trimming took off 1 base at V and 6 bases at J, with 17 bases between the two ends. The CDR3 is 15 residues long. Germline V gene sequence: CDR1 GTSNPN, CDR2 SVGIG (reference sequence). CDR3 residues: CAWSDPGASGDTQYF. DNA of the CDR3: TGTGCCTGGAGTGACCCAGGAGCGTCGGGGGATACGCAGTATTTT.